Reported below is one T cell receptor (beta chain). This sample is drawn from a study of blood T cell repertoires in COVID-19. Study details: Specimens from acute and convalescent COVID-19 originated in the United States, Italy and Spain.

V lost 6 bases and J lost 5, with 16 bases in between. CDR1 and CDR2 from the germline V gene are SGHTA and FQGNSA. The CDR3 extends over 15 amino acids. The table came from immunoSEQ multiplex PCR; TCRdb's copy has only in-frame clones and leaves some out. The top ten hold approximately 10% of the sample, which has 200,000 to 250,000 clones, about 79% seen once. The sequenced material came from peripheral blood. The sequence came from a middle-aged man with active or convalescent COVID-19. The V gene is TRBV7-2, the J gene TRBJ2-2; D might be TRBD2 (7 bases). The CDR3 spells CASRPAGAGTGELFF. CDR3 coding DNA: TGTGCCAGCAGGCCGGCGGGGGCGGGAACCGGGGAGCTGTTTTTT.